The 9 T cell receptor beta chains below were found in one sample sequenced in a study of shared clonotypes between healthy human individuals (dated by TCRdb to about 2020). The library was generated by the immunoSEQ multiplex PCR assay. TCRdb obtained this table from immuneACCESS and retained in-frame rearrangements with V and J assigned. These tables miss some clones; where compared with another copy, unresolved V genes account for less than half of the shortfall, and the remainder is unexplained. The table for this sample lists nearly 1 million clones; less than 85% of them were counted only once. Over 1.3% of the sample goes to the ten largest clones. The sample was memory CD4+ T cells sorted from blood. The cell subset or site label of this sample denotes: CD45RA-negative fraction. Source of these receptors: a man aged 18 to 29 in good health.

This clone came up once. This sequence joins TRBV14 and TRBJ2-3, with TRBD1 as a possible D gene (5 bases). The germline CDR1 and CDR2 sequences are SGHDN and FVKESK. Trimming took 3 bases from V and 6 from J, leaving 10 bases between them. The CDR3 is made up of 13 amino acids. The CDR3 region is CASSQSRADTQYF. In nucleotides, the CDR3 is TGTGCCAGCAGCCAGAGCAGGGCGGATACGCAGTATTTT.

Concerning this clone itself: The same CDR3 also results from other DNA sequences found in this sample. The V gene is TRBV5-4, the J gene TRBJ2-3; 8 nucleotides match TRBD2. The germline CDR1 and CDR2 sequences are SGHNT and YYREEE (reference sequence). The V segment lost 5 bases and the J segment 0 bases; nucleotides outside the gene matches: 8. CDR3 length: 16 residues. CDR3 amino acids: CASSPLAGRSTDTQYF. The CDR3 nucleotides read TGTGCCAGCAGTCCATTAGCGGGGAGAAGCACAGATACGCAGTATTTT.

As regards this clone: The sample carries other DNA sequences with the same CDR3. V gene TRBV7-2 combines with J gene TRBJ2-7; a possible D gene is TRBD1 (6 bases). From germline, CDR1 is SGHTA and CDR2 FQGNSA. This CDR3 has 12 residues. V lost 8 bases and J lost 3, with 11 bases in between. The CDR3 region has the DNA TGTGCCAGCGGTACAGGGAACTACGAGCAGTACTTC. This gives the protein CASGTGNYEQYF.

This chain connects TRBV5-1 to TRBJ1-2; D is unresolved. Looked up from germline, CDR1 is SGHRS and CDR2 is YFSETQ. The CDR3 has 13 residues. V was shortened by 0 bases and J by 7 bases, with 10 bases between the two germline ends. This chain's CDR3 is CASSLEPLGGYTF. The CDR3 DNA is TGCGCCAGCAGCTTGGAGCCCCTCGGTGGCTACACCTTC.

The chain uses TRBV2 and TRBJ1-2; D call uncertain. Germline-derived CDR1 and CDR2 are SNHLY and FYNNEI. V was cut by 4 bases and J by 4 bases, with 10 bases left in between. This CDR3 spans 13 amino acids. The CDR3 reads CASSVGLSYGYTF. CDR3 sequence (DNA): TGTGCCAGCAGTGTAGGACTATCCTATGGCTACACCTTC.

CDR3 DNA sequence: TGTGCCAGCAGTTATCTAGCGGGAGGGTCCTACGAGCAGTACTTC. This gives the protein CASSYLAGGSYEQYF. This sequence joins TRBV6-9 and TRBJ2-7; 12 bases are shared with TRBD2. V shed 2 bases and J 1 base; nucleotides not matched to a gene: 0. The CDR3 length is 15 residues. Germline values: CDR1 MNHGY, CDR2 SVAAGI.

The rearrangement links TRBV13 to TRBJ2-4; tentative D call: TRBD2 (5 bases). CDR3 length: 16 amino acids. Trimming removed 3 bases at V and 0 bases at J, with 12 bases between. Germline assignment: CDR1 PRHDT and CDR2 FYEKMQ (reference sequence). The CDR3 protein is CASSFLGELAKNIQYF. The CDR3 DNA follows: TGTGCCAGCAGCTTTTTGGGAGAACTAGCCAAAAACATTCAGTACTTC.

V gene TRBV11-3 combines with J gene TRBJ2-5; 7 bases fit TRBD1. Per the germline V gene, CDR1 is SGHNT and CDR2 is YENEEA. The CDR3 length is 15 residues. V dropped 3 bases and J dropped 3; count of bases not matched to a gene: 7. The CDR3 loop reads CASSFTRGLEETQYF. The DNA of the CDR3 is TGTGCCAGCAGCTTTACGAGGGGGCTGGAAGAGACCCAGTACTTC.

J is TRBJ1-2 and V is TRBV7-9; D is uncertain. There are 11 residues in the CDR3. CDR1 is SEHNR and CDR2 is FQNEAQ in the germline V gene (reference sequence). Trimming took 5 bases from V and 0 from J, leaving 1 base between them. The DNA of the CDR3 is TGTGCCAGCAGCGCTAACTATGGCTACACCTTC. Translation: CASSANYGYTF.